What follows are 3 T cell receptor beta chains derived from one specimen sequenced in a study of response to subunit inactivated influenza vaccine listed by TCRdb under 2018. The library was produced with RT-PCR. Sequencing was performed on an Illumina HiSeq 2500. TCRdb trimmed the raw reads at Q25, called clones with MiXCR and kept productive beta chains. Every distinct CDR3 protein forms one entry, paired with its most common genes and DNA. The sample table lists 540,000 or so distinct CDR3 sequences, over 10% of them with a count of one. The top ten clonotypes cover 10% to 15% of the sample. The sample's time point label is to be understood as: approximately 40 days after influenza vaccine administration. Sequencing used PBMCs from blood, obtained 40 to 50 days after vaccination. These receptors all stem from a man aged 50 to 59 who received an inactivated influenza vaccine. Donor details come from another sample of the same person, matched by shared clones.

Turning to this clonotype: A single base separates this from a much larger clone, so it may be a read error. The chain joins TRBV6-1 to TRBJ2-1; D is tentatively TRBD1 or TRBD2 (5 bases each). The CDR3 runs to 15 residues. Germline CDR1 reads MNHNS; CDR2 reads SASEGT. The ends were cut back, 6 bases at V and 9 bases at J, with 21 bases in the middle. The CDR3 DNA is TGTGCCAGCAGAACCCCGAGACCCGGGACGGCTGAGCAGTTCTTC. It translates to CASRTPRPGTAEQFF.

This clonotype was detected ten times or more. The chain is built from TRBV11-2 and TRBJ2-3; the match to TRBD2 covers 7 bases. The length of the CDR3 is 16 residues. V was clipped by 4 bases and J by 4 bases; unmatched bases: 11. From germline, CDR1 is SGHAT and CDR2 FQNNGV. The CDR3 DNA is TGTGCCAGCAGCTCCCTCGGCGGGAGATATGCAGATACGCAGTATTTT. Translation gives CASSSLGGRYADTQYF.

In the case of this clonotype: The germline gene is not matched at one end of the junction; a read error may be the cause. The chain combines TRBV5-1 with TRBJ2-5, with 9 nucleotides matching TRBD2. CDR1 is SGHRS and CDR2 is YFSETQ in the germline V gene. CDR3 size: 15 residues. In nucleotides, the CDR3 is TGTGCCAGCAGCTTAGGGTCTAGCGGGAAAGAGACCCAGTACTTC. Translated, it gives CASSLGSSGKETQYF.